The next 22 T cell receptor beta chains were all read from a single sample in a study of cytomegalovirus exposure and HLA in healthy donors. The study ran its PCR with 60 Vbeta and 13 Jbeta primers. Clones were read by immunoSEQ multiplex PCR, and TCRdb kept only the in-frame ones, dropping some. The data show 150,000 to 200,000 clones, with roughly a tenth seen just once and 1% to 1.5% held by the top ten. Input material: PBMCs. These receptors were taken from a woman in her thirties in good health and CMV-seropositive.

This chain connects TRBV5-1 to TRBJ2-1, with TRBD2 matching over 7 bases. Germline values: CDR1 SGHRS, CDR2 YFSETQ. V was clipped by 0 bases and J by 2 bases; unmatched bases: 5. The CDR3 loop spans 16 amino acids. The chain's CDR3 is CASSLAIGTTYNEQFF. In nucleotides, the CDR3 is TGCGCCAGCAGCTTGGCCATCGGGACTACCTACAATGAGCAGTTCTTC.

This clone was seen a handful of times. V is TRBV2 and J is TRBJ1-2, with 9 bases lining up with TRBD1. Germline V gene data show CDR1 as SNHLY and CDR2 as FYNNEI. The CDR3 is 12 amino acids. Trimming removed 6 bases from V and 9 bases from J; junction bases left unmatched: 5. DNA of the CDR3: TGTGCCAGCAGAGACGACAGGGGGAGCTACACCTTC. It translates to CASRDDRGSYTF.

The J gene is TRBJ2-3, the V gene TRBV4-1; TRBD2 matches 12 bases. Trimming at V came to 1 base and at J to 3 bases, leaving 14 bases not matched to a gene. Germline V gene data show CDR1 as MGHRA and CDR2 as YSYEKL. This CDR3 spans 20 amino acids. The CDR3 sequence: CASSQGPRRTSGKGTDTQYF. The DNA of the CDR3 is TGCGCCAGCAGCCAAGGACCCCGACGGACTAGCGGGAAAGGGACAGATACGCAGTATTTT.

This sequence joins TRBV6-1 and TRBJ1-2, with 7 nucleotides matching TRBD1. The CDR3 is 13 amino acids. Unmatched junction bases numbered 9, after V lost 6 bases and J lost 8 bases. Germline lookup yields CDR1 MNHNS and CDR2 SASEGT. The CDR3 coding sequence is TGTGCCAGCAGGACAGGGCTTCTTGGGGGCTACACCTTC. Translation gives CASRTGLLGGYTF.

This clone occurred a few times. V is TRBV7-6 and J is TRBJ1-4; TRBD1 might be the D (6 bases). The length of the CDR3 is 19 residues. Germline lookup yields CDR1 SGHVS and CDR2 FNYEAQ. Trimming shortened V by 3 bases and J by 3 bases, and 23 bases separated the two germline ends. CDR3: CASSFDPRGVGEANEKLFF. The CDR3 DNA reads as TGTGCCAGCAGCTTCGACCCCAGGGGCGTGGGTGAAGCTAATGAAAAACTGTTTTTT. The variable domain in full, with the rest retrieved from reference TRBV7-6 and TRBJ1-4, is GAGVSQSPRYKVTKRGQDVALRCDPISGHVSLYWYRQALGQGPEFLTYFNYEAQQDKSGLPNDRFSAERPEGSISTLTIQRTEQRDSAMYRCASSFDPRGVGEANEKLFFGSGTQLSVL.

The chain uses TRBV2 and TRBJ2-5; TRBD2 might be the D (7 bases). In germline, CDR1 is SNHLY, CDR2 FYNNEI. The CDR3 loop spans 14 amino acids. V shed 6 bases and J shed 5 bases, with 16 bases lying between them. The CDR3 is CASSYGGGAETQYF. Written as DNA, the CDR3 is TGTGCCAGCAGCTATGGGGGGGGCGCGGAGACCCAGTACTTC. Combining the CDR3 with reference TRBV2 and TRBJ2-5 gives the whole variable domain EPEVTQTPSHQVTQMGQEVILRCVPISNHLYFYWYRQILGQKVEFLVSFYNNEISEKSEIFDDQFSVERPDGSNFTLKIRSTKLEDSAMYFCASSYGGGAETQYFGPGTRLLVL.

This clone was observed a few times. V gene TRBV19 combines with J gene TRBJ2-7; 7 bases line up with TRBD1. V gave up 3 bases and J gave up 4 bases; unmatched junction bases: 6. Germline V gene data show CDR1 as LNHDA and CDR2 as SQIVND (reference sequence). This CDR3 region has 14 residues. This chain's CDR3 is CASSMTGKSYEQYF. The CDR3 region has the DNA TGTGCCAGTAGTATGACAGGGAAGTCGTACGAGCAGTACTTC.

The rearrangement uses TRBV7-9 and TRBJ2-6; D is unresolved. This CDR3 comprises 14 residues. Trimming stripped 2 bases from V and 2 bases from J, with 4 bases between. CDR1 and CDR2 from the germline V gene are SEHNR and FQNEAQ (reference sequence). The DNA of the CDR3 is TGTGCCAGCAGCTTATATCCTGGGGCCAACGTCCTGACTTTC. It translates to CASSLYPGANVLTF. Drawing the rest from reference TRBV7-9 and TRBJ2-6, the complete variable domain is DTGVSQNPRHKITKRGQNVTFRCDPISEHNRLYWYRQTLGQGPEFLTYFQNEAQLEKSRLLSDRFSAERPKGSFSTLEIQRTEQGDSAMYLCASSLYPGANVLTFGAGSRLTVL.

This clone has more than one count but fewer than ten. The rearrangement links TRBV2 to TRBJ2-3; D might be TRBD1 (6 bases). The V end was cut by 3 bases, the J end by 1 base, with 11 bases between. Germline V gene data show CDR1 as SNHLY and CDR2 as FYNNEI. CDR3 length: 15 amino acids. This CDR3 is CASSDEAGGTDTQYF. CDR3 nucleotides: TGTGCCAGCAGTGATGAGGCAGGGGGCACAGATACGCAGTATTTT.

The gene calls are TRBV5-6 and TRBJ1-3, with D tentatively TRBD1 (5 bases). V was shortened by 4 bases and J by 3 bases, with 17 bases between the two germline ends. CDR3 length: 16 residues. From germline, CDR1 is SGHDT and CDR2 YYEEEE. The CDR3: CASSPEGWQGGNTIYF. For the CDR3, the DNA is TGTGCCAGCAGCCCGGAGGGTTGGCAGGGTGGAAACACCATATATTTT.

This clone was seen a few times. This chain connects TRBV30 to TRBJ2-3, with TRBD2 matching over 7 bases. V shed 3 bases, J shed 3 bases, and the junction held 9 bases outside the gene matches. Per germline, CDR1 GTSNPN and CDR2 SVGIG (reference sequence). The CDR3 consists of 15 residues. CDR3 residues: CAWRGWRERTDTQYF. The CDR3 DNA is TGTGCCTGGAGGGGTTGGCGGGAGAGAACAGATACGCAGTATTTT.

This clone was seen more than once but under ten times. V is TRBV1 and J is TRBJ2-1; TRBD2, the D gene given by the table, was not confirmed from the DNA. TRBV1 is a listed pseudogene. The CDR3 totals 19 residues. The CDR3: CTSSRSGLAHYRGHNEQFF. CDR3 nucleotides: TGCACCAGCAGCCGGTCGGGACTAGCGCACTATAGGGGGCACAATGAGCAGTTCTTC.

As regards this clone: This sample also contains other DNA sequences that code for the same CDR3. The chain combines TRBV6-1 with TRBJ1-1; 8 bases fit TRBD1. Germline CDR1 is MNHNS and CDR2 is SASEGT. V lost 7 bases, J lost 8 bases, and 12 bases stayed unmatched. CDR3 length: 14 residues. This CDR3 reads CASTARQGAGEAFF. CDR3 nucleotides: TGTGCCAGCACCGCCAGGCAGGGGGCGGGAGAAGCTTTCTTT.

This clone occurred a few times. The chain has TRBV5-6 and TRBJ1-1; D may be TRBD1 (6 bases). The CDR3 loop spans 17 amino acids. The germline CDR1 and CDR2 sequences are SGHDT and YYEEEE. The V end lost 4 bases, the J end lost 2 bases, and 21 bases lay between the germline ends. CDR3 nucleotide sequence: TGTGCCAGCAGCCTGACAGGTTATTTAGGCGTTAACACTGAAGCTTTCTTT. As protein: CASSLTGYLGVNTEAFF.

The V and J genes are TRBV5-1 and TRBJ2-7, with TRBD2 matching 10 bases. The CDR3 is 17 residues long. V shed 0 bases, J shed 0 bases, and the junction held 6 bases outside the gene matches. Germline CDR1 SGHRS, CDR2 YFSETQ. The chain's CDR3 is CASSLGPSSGSSYEQYF. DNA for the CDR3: TGCGCCAGCAGCTTGGGACCGTCTAGCGGGAGCTCCTACGAGCAGTACTTC.

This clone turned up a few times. The CDR3 loop reads CASSFLGTGIWNTEAFF. In nucleotides, the CDR3 is TGTGCCAGTAGTTTTCTCGGGACAGGGATTTGGAACACTGAAGCTTTCTTT. This chain joins TRBV19 and TRBJ1-1; 9 bases align to TRBD1. The CDR3 is made up of 17 amino acids. V was pared by 5 bases and J by 1 base, with 11 bases of the junction left unmatched. Germline V lookup: CDR1 LNHDA, CDR2 SQIVND (reference sequence).

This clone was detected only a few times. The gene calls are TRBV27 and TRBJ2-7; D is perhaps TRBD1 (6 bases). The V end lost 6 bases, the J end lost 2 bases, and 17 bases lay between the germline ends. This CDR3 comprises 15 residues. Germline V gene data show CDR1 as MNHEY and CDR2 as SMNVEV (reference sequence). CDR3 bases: TGTGCCAGCAGGGGACCCGGGACACCTCCCTACGAGCAGTACTTC. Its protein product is CASRGPGTPPYEQYF.

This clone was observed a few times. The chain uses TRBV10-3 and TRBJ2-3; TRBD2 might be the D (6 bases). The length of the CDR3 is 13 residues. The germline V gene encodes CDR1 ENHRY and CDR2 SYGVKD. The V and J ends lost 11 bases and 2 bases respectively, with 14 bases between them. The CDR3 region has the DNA TGTGCCGTGTTAGCGGAAAACACAGATACGCAGTATTTT. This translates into CAVLAENTDTQYF.

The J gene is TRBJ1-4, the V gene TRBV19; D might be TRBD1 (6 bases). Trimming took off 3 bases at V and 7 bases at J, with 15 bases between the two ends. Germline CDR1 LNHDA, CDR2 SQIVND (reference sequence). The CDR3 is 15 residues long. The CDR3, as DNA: TGTGCCAGTAGTATTCGAGGACAGTTGCCTGAAAAACTGTTTTTT. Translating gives CASSIRGQLPEKLFF.

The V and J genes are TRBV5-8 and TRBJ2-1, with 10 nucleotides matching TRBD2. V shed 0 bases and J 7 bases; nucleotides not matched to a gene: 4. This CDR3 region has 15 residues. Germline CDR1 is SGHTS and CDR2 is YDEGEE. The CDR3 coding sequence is TGTGCCAGCAGCTTGGGGACTAGCGGCCCTAATGAGCAGTTCTTC. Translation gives CASSLGTSGPNEQFF.

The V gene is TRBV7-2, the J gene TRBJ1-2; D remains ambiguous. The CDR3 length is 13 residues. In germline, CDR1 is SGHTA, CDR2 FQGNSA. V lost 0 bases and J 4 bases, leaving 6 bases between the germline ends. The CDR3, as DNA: TGTGCCAGCAGCTTAGCGTGGGCCTATGGCTACACCTTC. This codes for CASSLAWAYGYTF.

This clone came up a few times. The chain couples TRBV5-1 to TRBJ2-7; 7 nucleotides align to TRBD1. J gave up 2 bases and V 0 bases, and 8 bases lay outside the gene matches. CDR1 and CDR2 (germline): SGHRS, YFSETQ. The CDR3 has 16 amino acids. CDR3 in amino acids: CASSLVGGQEAYEQYF. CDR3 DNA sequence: TGCGCCAGCAGCTTGGTCGGCGGACAGGAGGCCTACGAGCAGTACTTC.